This T cell receptor (beta chain) emerged from a study of cytotoxic CD8 clonotypes in ibrutinib-treated CLL. The wider study: Response sampling occurred after a median 12 months of treatment (range 6 to 36). Average yields of 255,043 productive templates and tens of thousands of productive rearrangements characterized the samples. The study, taken as a whole, reports: Ibrutinib response saw clonality rise, and progression saw it return toward baseline. While tracking circulating CD8+ T-cell counts, baseline clonality exceeded that of age-matched healthy donors.

Sequencing used immunoSEQ multiplex PCR; TCRdb keeps in-frame clones, though not all of them. The profile covers 130,000 or so clones, with around 85% appearing a single time and roughly 2% taken by the ten largest. This clone occurred a few times. The antigen is unknown. The CDR3 consists of 15 residues. Germline CDR1 MNHEY, CDR2 SVGAGI. V shed 6 bases and J shed 1 base, with 10 bases lying between them. Here the sequenced sample was PBMCs, taken after 24 months of ibrutinib treatment. The receptor's source is a human donor with chronic lymphocytic leukemia. This rearrangement joins TRBV6-5 to TRBJ1-6; no clear D. The CDR3 sequence is CASSPVRSYNSPLHF. In DNA, the CDR3 is TGTGCCAGCAGCCCAGTGAGATCCTATAATTCACCCCTCCACTTT.